The 18 T cell receptor beta chains below all came from one sample that was sequenced in a study of esophageal squamous cell carcinoma under preoperative chemotherapy. Time point defined: before preoperative PTX-NDP chemotherapy. TCRdb used MiXCR to reprocess the PCR reads, holding one entry per CDR3 protein. The table records tens of thousands of distinct CDR3 sequences, 45% to 55% of them present only once. The specimen was taken from a patient given preoperative chemotherapy. These TCRs come from a human donor with esophageal squamous cell carcinoma. The donor label of this sample is uncertain.

With respect to this clonotype: The junction and the germline gene differ at one end; a read error may be behind it. This chain joins TRBV7-8 and TRBJ2-3; TRBD2 matches 7 bases. The CDR3 has 18 amino acids. CDR1 SGHVS and CDR2 FQNEAQ come from the germline V gene. CDR3 DNA: TGTGCCAGCAGCCCCGACGATGGACTAGGGCGTCATACAGAGACGCAGTATTTC. Its protein product is CASSPDDGLGRHTETQYF.

This clonotype ranks as large. The rearrangement joins TRBV7-2 to TRBJ2-3; D is unresolved. Trimming stripped 4 bases from V and 4 bases from J, with 12 bases between. CDR3 length equals 14 residues. Germline CDR1 is SGHTA and CDR2 is FQGNSA. The CDR3 DNA sequence: TGTGCCAGCAGCTCAGAAGGTCCCGCAGATACGCAGTATTTT. Its translation: CASSSEGPADTQYF.

CDR3 coding DNA: TGTGCCAGCAGTTATGACAGGAAAAGCTACGAGCAGTACTTC. This sequence encodes CASSYDRKSYEQYF. The chain combines TRBV6-5 with TRBJ2-5, with D possibly being TRBD1 (6 bases). The J call may be in error: the DNA end matches TRBJ2-7 better. The CDR3 has 14 residues. CDR1 is MNHEY, CDR2 SVGAGI, per germline.

This chain joins TRBV20-1 and TRBJ2-5; no reliable D call. The length of the CDR3 is 14 residues. Germline CDR1 is DFQATT and CDR2 is SNEGSKA (reference sequence). Trimming took off 0 bases at V and 6 bases at J, with 14 bases between the two ends. CDR3 nucleotide sequence: TGCAGTGCTAGAGATCTGGCAGGCTTAAAGACCCAGTACTTC. The encoded protein is CSARDLAGLKTQYF.

The rearrangement uses TRBV5-8 and TRBJ2-1; the D gene is possibly TRBD1 (6 bases). Deletions cut 0 bases from V and 7 bases from J, with 14 bases between. The CDR3 consists of 15 residues. Germline CDR1 reads SGHTS; CDR2 reads YDEGEE. The DNA for the CDR3 is TGTGCCAGCAGCTTGGAAACAGGGTTTTCGAATGAGCAGTTCTTC. It translates to CASSLETGFSNEQFF.

This chain connects TRBV6-5 to TRBJ2-7; a possible D gene is TRBD2 (7 bases). The ends were cut back, 0 bases at V and 0 bases at J, with 15 bases in the middle. The CDR3 consists of 17 residues. From germline, CDR1 is MNHEY and CDR2 SVGAGI. DNA of the CDR3: TGTGCCAGCAGTTACTCCCCTGGGGGGGGCTACTCCTACGAGCAGTACTTC. Residues: CASSYSPGGGYSYEQYF.

This clonotype was seen only a few times. The J gene is TRBJ2-1, the V gene TRBV6-5; the match to TRBD1 covers 8 bases. Judging by the DNA end, TRBJ2-7 fits better; the J call may be wrong. The CDR3 is made up of 17 amino acids. The germline V gene has CDR1 MNHEY and CDR2 SVGAGI. In DNA form, the CDR3 reads TGTGCCAGCAGTTACAGGGCAGGGGGCCCCCACCTCTACGAGCAGTACTTC. Its protein product is CASSYRAGGPHLYEQYF.

This clonotype was seen just once. V usage is TRBV7-8 and J usage is TRBJ2-5; 15 positions agree with TRBD2. This CDR3 region has 15 residues. Germline CDR1 and CDR2: SGHVS and FQNEAQ. J was trimmed by 6 bases and V by 5 bases; bases with no gene match: 4. CDR3 bases: TGTGCCAGCAGCATTGGGACTAGCGGGAGGAAGACCCAGTACTTC. Translating gives CASSIGTSGRKTQYF.

This chain joins TRBV6-1 and TRBJ2-5; 10 bases line up with TRBD2. V shed 7 bases and J 11 bases; nucleotides not matched to a gene: 19. This CDR3 contains 16 residues. Germline-derived CDR1 and CDR2 are MNHNS and SASEGT. CDR3 amino acids: CASKRGGGTSEFEQYF. CDR3 sequence (DNA): TGTGCCAGCAAGAGGGGGGGTGGGACTAGCGAATTTGAGCAGTACTTC.

This clonotype showed up many times. The chain combines TRBV7-9 with TRBJ2-3; 11 bases fit TRBD2. The V and J ends lost 1 base and 2 bases, in that order; junction bases with no gene match: 11. Per the germline V gene, CDR1 is SEHNR and CDR2 is FQNEAQ (reference sequence). The CDR3 length is 19 residues. The CDR3 reads CASSLGRLAGSTLTDTQYF. CDR3 bases: TGTGCCAGCAGCTTAGGGAGACTAGCGGGATCCACTCTCACAGATACGCAGTATTTT.

This clonotype was detected a few times. CDR3 in amino acids: CASSLGGGVQEQFF. In DNA, the CDR3 is TGTGCCAGCAGCTTAGGCGGGGGGGTGCAGGAGCAGTTCTTC. The chain has TRBV7-6 and TRBJ2-4; 9 bases agree with TRBD2. The DNA end is a closer match to TRBJ2-1, so the J assignment may be wrong. This CDR3 comprises 14 residues. CDR1 and CDR2 from the germline V gene are SGHVS and FNYEAQ.

This clonotype was seen ten or more times. The rearrangement joins TRBV10-3 to TRBJ2-1; perhaps TRBD2 as D (6 bases). The CDR3 spans 16 residues. V lost 7 bases to trimming and J lost 2 bases, with 18 bases between them. The V gene's germline CDR1 is ENHRY and CDR2 SYGVKD. The CDR3 is CAITPTGTGAYNEQFF. CDR3 nucleotides: TGTGCCATCACCCCGACTGGGACGGGGGCCTACAATGAGCAGTTCTTC.

The rearrangement uses TRBV7-2 and TRBJ2-4; tentatively, D is TRBD1 (5 bases). The CDR3 extends over 14 amino acids. Germline V gene lookup returns CDR1 SGHTA and CDR2 FQGNSA. V gave up 5 bases and J gave up 8 bases, with 16 bases separating them. The CDR3 is CASSGARTRDIQYF. The DNA for the CDR3 is TGTGCCAGCAGCGGGGCCCGGACACGAGACATTCAGTACTTC.

This clonotype occurred many times. The chain has TRBV19 and TRBJ2-6, with 11 bases identical to TRBD1. The CDR3 runs to 14 residues. J gave up 7 bases and V 5 bases, and 1 base lay outside the gene matches. The germline V gene has CDR1 LNHDA and CDR2 SQIVND (reference sequence). CDR3: CASSGTGGANVLTF. In DNA form, the CDR3 reads TGTGCCAGTAGTGGGACAGGGGGAGCCAACGTCCTGACTTTC.

Notes on this clonotype: A junction boundary mismatches the germline segment, possibly from a read error. The rearrangement uses TRBV10-3 and TRBJ2-3; the D call may be TRBD1 or TRBD2 (6 bases each). The CDR3 has 15 amino acids. Germline CDR1 and CDR2: ENHRY and SYGVKD. DNA for the CDR3: TGTGCCATCAGTGACGGGACCGGGGGCTCAGAGACCCAGTATTTC. This sequence encodes CAISDGTGGSETQYF.

This clonotype has just a few counts. The V gene is TRBV6-5, the J gene TRBJ2-1, with D perhaps TRBD1 (5 bases). The CDR3 length is 14 residues. Germline assignment: CDR1 MNHEY and CDR2 SVGAGI. The ends were cut back, 0 bases at V and 9 bases at J, with 12 bases in the middle. The DNA of the CDR3 is TGTGCCAGCAGTTACTCGACAGTTAGCTTTGAGCAGTTCTTC. Protein: CASSYSTVSFEQFF.

This clonotype was recorded many times. This sequence joins TRBV10-3 and TRBJ2-1; D is possibly TRBD1 (6 bases). The CDR3 extends over 12 amino acids. The V and J ends lost 10 bases and 3 bases respectively, with 10 bases between them. CDR1 is ENHRY and CDR2 is SYGVKD in the germline V gene. CDR3 amino acids: CATRQDYNEQFF. The DNA for the CDR3 is TGTGCCACCCGACAGGACTACAATGAGCAGTTCTTC.

The chain joins TRBV5-5 to TRBJ2-3; 9 bases agree with TRBD2. V lost 4 bases and J lost 3; bases outside the gene matches: 6. The CDR3 has 15 amino acids. The germline V gene has CDR1 SGHKS and CDR2 YYEKEE (reference sequence). DNA of the CDR3: TGTGCCAGCAGCCCGCAGCGGGAGGTAACAGATACGCAGTATTTT. This gives the protein CASSPQREVTDTQYF.